The 29 T cell receptor beta chains below were found in one sample sequenced in a study of PD-1 blockade in classical Hodgkin lymphoma (dated by TCRdb to 2020 to 2022). The protocol used for the library was the immunoSEQ multiplex PCR assay. Not all clones reach the TCRdb copy of this immuneACCESS table, which keeps in-frame sequences only. Checked studies attribute under half of the gap to unresolved V genes and leave the rest unexplained. Recorded for this sample are 25,000 to 30,000 clones; about 85% of them occurred a single time. Of the sample, roughly 0.47% falls within the top ten clones. The time point label corresponds to: cycle 4 day 1 (C4D1), after less than 7 weeks of nivolumab. All trial patients had relapsed after autologous stem cell transplantation, with cohorts A, B and C differing in prior brentuximab vedotin exposure. A Miltenyi CD4+ T cell isolation kit was used for magnetic negative selection to purify CD4+ T cells from thawed PBMCs.

Source: CD4+ T cells from blood, taken before the fourth cycle of nivolumab. The receptor source for this set is a human donor with classical Hodgkin lymphoma.

This clone has just a few counts. The J gene is TRBJ1-1, the V gene TRBV7-8; 7 bases align to TRBD1. Germline CDR1 SGHVS, CDR2 FQNEAQ. After removal of 1 base from V and 4 bases from J, the junction contained 9 bases not matched to a gene. The CDR3 loop spans 16 amino acids. CDR3: CASSLDSWAGGTEAFF. The CDR3 DNA reads as TGTGCCAGCAGCTTAGACTCCTGGGCAGGGGGCACTGAAGCTTTCTTT.

V and J are TRBV28 and TRBJ1-2; 9 bases map to TRBD1. This CDR3 comprises 17 residues. V lost 0 bases to trimming and J lost 5 bases; unmatched junction nucleotides: 10. Germline assignment: CDR1 MDHEN and CDR2 SYDVKM. CDR3 amino acids: CASSLWVGGTGFYGYTF. The CDR3 region has the DNA TGTGCCAGCAGTTTATGGGTAGGCGGGACAGGGTTTTATGGCTACACCTTC.

The gene calls are TRBV29-1 and TRBJ2-1, with D possibly matching TRBD2 (6 bases). The germline V gene has CDR1 SQVTM and CDR2 ANQGSEA. V was pared by 7 bases and J by 0 bases, with 10 bases between. CDR3 size: 13 residues. The CDR3: CSAGGDSYNEQFF. The CDR3 DNA reads as TGCAGCGCGGGCGGGGACTCCTACAATGAGCAGTTCTTC.

The rearrangement links TRBV7-9 to TRBJ2-2, with D perhaps given as TRBD1 or TRBD2 (6 bases each). V was pared by 10 bases and J by 2 bases, with 14 bases between. Per germline, CDR1 SEHNR and CDR2 FQNEAQ (reference sequence). This CDR3 is built from 14 residues. CDR3 nucleotides: TGTGCCACGCAGAGGGGGGAAAACACCGGGGAGCTGTTTTTT. This codes for CATQRGENTGELFF.

The chain combines TRBV6-4 with TRBJ2-1, with 7 bases that match TRBD1. This CDR3 has 15 residues. The V and J ends lost 5 bases and 1 base, in that order; junction bases with no gene match: 5. Germline lookup yields CDR1 MRHNA and CDR2 SNTAGT. The CDR3 DNA sequence: TGTGCCAGCAGTCCAGGGGGAAGGTCCTACAATGAGCAGTTCTTC. As protein: CASSPGGRSYNEQFF.

This sequence joins TRBV5-1 and TRBJ2-3; 7 bases match TRBD1. The CDR3 is 15 amino acids. Germline lookup yields CDR1 SGHRS and CDR2 YFSETQ. The V and J ends lost 2 bases and 2 bases, in that order; junction bases with no gene match: 5. CDR3 DNA: TGCGCCAGCAGCTTAAACAGGGGAGACACAGATACGCAGTATTTT. Residues: CASSLNRGDTDTQYF.

The chain joins TRBV28 to TRBJ2-2; 8 bases agree with TRBD2. The CDR3 is 15 amino acids. Looked up from germline, CDR1 is MDHEN and CDR2 is SYDVKM. Trimming cost V 7 bases and J 7 bases; bases outside gene matches: 11. The CDR3 DNA sequence: TGTGCCAGCACGCTACTAGCGGTTGGGAACGGGGAGCTGTTTTTT. It encodes CASTLLAVGNGELFF.

The chain links TRBV7-2 to TRBJ2-1; no firm D call. The V and J ends lost 3 bases and 0 bases respectively, with 3 bases between them. CDR3 length equals 13 residues. Looked up from germline, CDR1 is SGHTA and CDR2 is FQGNSA. The CDR3 is CASSFSSYNEQFF. The CDR3 bases are TGTGCCAGCAGCTTTAGCTCCTACAATGAGCAGTTCTTC.

The rearrangement joins TRBV19 to TRBJ1-1; 9 nucleotides align to TRBD1. The CDR3 runs to 14 residues. CDR1 is LNHDA, CDR2 SQIVND, per germline (reference sequence). The junction had 5 bases not matched to a gene; V was cut back by 8 bases and J by 1 base. CDR3 DNA sequence: TGTGCCAGTGAACAGGGGGCAGCGAACACTGAAGCTTTCTTT. Its translation: CASEQGAANTEAFF. The full variable domain, completed using reference TRBV19 and TRBJ1-1, is DGGITQSPKYLFRKEGQNVTLSCEQNLNHDAMYWYRQDPGQGLRLIYYSQIVNDFQKGDIAEGYSVSREKKESFPLTVTSAQKNPTAFYLCASEQGAANTEAFFGQGTRLTVV.

The chain combines TRBV28 with TRBJ2-5; the D gene is possibly TRBD2 (6 bases). V shed 5 bases and J shed 3 bases, with 16 bases lying between them. Germline CDR1 reads MDHEN; CDR2 reads SYDVKM. This CDR3 comprises 15 residues. The CDR3 spells CASSPLGLDKETQYF. The CDR3 DNA sequence: TGTGCCAGCAGTCCCCTGGGACTGGATAAAGAGACCCAGTACTTC. Combining the CDR3 with reference TRBV28 and TRBJ2-5 gives the whole variable domain DVKVTQSSRYLVKRTGEKVFLECVQDMDHENMFWYRQDPGLGLRLIYFSYDVKMKEKGDIPEGYSVSREKKERFSLILESASTNQTSMYLCASSPLGLDKETQYFGPGTRLLVL.

The CDR3 protein is CSVAQGNKEYLSSYEQYF. The CDR3 DNA reads as TGCAGCGTTGCACAGGGGAACAAGGAATATTTGAGTTCCTACGAGCAGTACTTC. The chain joins TRBV29-1 to TRBJ2-7, with TRBD1 matching over 7 bases. Germline lookup yields CDR1 SQVTM and CDR2 ANQGSEA. With 4 bases clipped from V and 1 base from J, the junction kept 19 bases outside the gene matches. The CDR3 runs 18 residues.

This clone has a handful of counts. Its ends do not fully match the called genes, so a read error is possible. This chain links TRBV7-8 with TRBJ1-5; perhaps TRBD1 as D (6 bases). The V gene's germline CDR1 is SGHVS and CDR2 FQNEAQ. This CDR3 has 14 residues. CDR3 residues: CASSLAGGNQPQHF. The CDR3 DNA reads as TGTGCCAGCAGTTTAGCAGGGGGCAATCAGCCCCAGCATTTT.

The chain has TRBV9 and TRBJ2-3; the match to TRBD2 covers 9 bases. CDR1 SGDLS and CDR2 YYNGEE come from the germline V gene. Germline trimming cut 0 bases from V and 5 bases from J; bases unmatched to any gene: 4. The CDR3 has 15 residues. The CDR3 reads CASSVEAGGQDTQYF. CDR3 DNA sequence: TGTGCCAGCAGCGTAGAGGCGGGGGGGCAAGATACGCAGTATTTT.

Only one count was recorded for this clone. The chain has TRBV7-2 and TRBJ2-5, with D perhaps given as TRBD1 or TRBD2 (6 bases each). The CDR3 consists of 15 residues. The V gene lost 7 bases and the J gene lost 2 bases, with 17 bases spanning the gap. Germline V gives CDR1 SGHTA, CDR2 FQGNSA. Written as DNA, the CDR3 is TGTGCCAGCACGACTTACAGGGAGGTTCAAGAGACCCAGTACTTC. It specifies CASTTYREVQETQYF.

V and J are TRBV5-5 and TRBJ1-4; D possibly corresponds to TRBD1 (5 bases). Germline CDR1 SGHKS, CDR2 YYEKEE (reference sequence). Trimming stripped 0 bases from V and 6 bases from J, with 12 bases between. This CDR3 has 15 amino acids. The DNA for the CDR3 is TGTGCCAGCAGCTTGGTAGCAGGGATGGATGAAAAACTGTTTTTT. It translates to CASSLVAGMDEKLFF.

The table lists this clone with a few counts. The chain employs TRBV5-6 and TRBJ1-2; 9 bases are shared with TRBD1. Trimming cost V 4 bases and J 6 bases; bases outside gene matches: 13. The V gene's germline CDR1 is SGHDT and CDR2 YYEEEE. The CDR3 has 16 residues. The CDR3 protein is CASSPKQGASVHGYTF. In DNA form, the CDR3 reads TGTGCCAGCAGCCCGAAACAGGGGGCGAGTGTCCATGGCTACACCTTC.

This clone was picked up a small number of times. The chain is built from TRBV27 and TRBJ1-5; D not resolved. This CDR3 is 16 amino acids long. CDR1 MNHEY and CDR2 SMNVEV come from the germline V gene (reference sequence). Trimming left V 5 bases short and J 6 bases short, with 20 bases between. The CDR3 loop is CASSRLGGYAGQPQHF. The CDR3 DNA sequence: TGTGCCAGCAGTAGACTTGGAGGGTACGCCGGTCAGCCCCAGCATTTT.

This clone was observed once. The rearrangement links TRBV2 to TRBJ2-2; D unresolved. The CDR3 length is 14 residues. Trimming took 6 bases from V and 6 from J, leaving 14 bases between them. Germline CDR1 and CDR2: SNHLY and FYNNEI. Written as DNA, the CDR3 is TGTGCCAGCAGGAGGATCCTGGATGCCGGGGAGCTGTTTTTT. Protein sequence: CASRRILDAGELFF.

This clone appeared a few times. The V and J genes are TRBV2 and TRBJ2-7; TRBD1 is a possible D gene (6 bases). Trimming shortened V by 5 bases and J by 2 bases, and 10 bases separated the two germline ends. CDR1 and CDR2 from the germline V gene are SNHLY and FYNNEI. There are 13 residues in the CDR3. The CDR3: CASSQGMAYEQYF. CDR3 DNA sequence: TGTGCCAGCAGTCAGGGGATGGCCTACGAGCAGTACTTC.

The J gene is TRBJ1-2, the V gene TRBV28, with TRBD1 identical over 7 bases. The CDR3 consists of 15 residues. V gave up 6 bases and J gave up 8 bases; unmatched junction bases: 15. CDR1 MDHEN and CDR2 SYDVKM come from the germline V gene. CDR3 protein: CASRTRQGGSWGYTF. DNA for the CDR3: TGTGCCAGCAGGACCCGACAGGGTGGTTCGTGGGGCTACACCTTC.

The chain recombines TRBV2 with TRBJ2-2; TRBD1 agrees at 7 bases. Germline assignment: CDR1 SNHLY and CDR2 FYNNEI. The CDR3 has 16 residues. J was trimmed by 0 bases and V by 5 bases; bases with no gene match: 6. The CDR3 coding sequence is TGTGCCAGCAGTACCCCAGGGGGACCGAACACCGGGGAGCTGTTTTTT. It translates to CASSTPGGPNTGELFF.

The gene calls are TRBV2 and TRBJ2-2; 7 nucleotides line up with TRBD2. The ends lost 5 bases at V and 0 bases at J; junction bases unmatched: 6. Germline-derived CDR1 and CDR2 are SNHLY and FYNNEI. The CDR3 totals 16 residues. CDR3 sequence: CASSKEGTTNTGELFF. For the CDR3, the DNA is TGTGCCAGCAGTAAGGAGGGGACTACGAACACCGGGGAGCTGTTTTTT.

This chain uses TRBV29-1 with TRBJ2-6, with D hard to call. CDR3 size: 13 residues. The V gene's germline CDR1 is SQVTM and CDR2 ANQGSEA. Trimming left V 4 bases short and J 1 base short, with 5 bases between. The CDR3 DNA reads as TGCAGCGTTGTAGGTTCTGGGGCCAACGTCCTGACTTTC. It translates to CSVVGSGANVLTF.

CDR3 region: CASRIWGRNTEAFF. CDR3 nucleotides: TGTGCCAGCAGAATTTGGGGCAGAAACACTGAAGCTTTCTTT. The chain has TRBV5-6 and TRBJ1-1; a weak D match, TRBD1 (5 bases). The germline CDR1 and CDR2 sequences are SGHDT and YYEEEE. The CDR3 is made up of 14 amino acids. V shed 5 bases and J shed 2 bases, with 13 bases lying between them.

CDR3 DNA sequence: TGTGCCAGCAGGCACCACAGGACAGCCGCCTACGAGCAGTACTTC. It translates to CASRHHRTAAYEQYF. The chain carries TRBV28 and TRBJ2-7; a weak D match, TRBD1 (6 bases). The ends were cut back, 6 bases at V and 2 bases at J, with 17 bases in the middle. This CDR3 is built from 15 residues. Per the germline V gene, CDR1 is MDHEN and CDR2 is SYDVKM.

This clone was seen more than once but under ten times. This rearrangement joins TRBV7-6 to TRBJ2-3; D ambiguous. Trimming shortened V by 3 bases and J by 5 bases, and 6 bases separated the two germline ends. CDR3 length: 12 amino acids. Germline CDR1 SGHVS, CDR2 FNYEAQ. CDR3 residues: CASSFNGDTQYF. In nucleotides, the CDR3 is TGTGCCAGCAGCTTCAACGGAGATACGCAGTATTTT.

The chain links TRBV19 to TRBJ2-3; D possibly corresponds to TRBD1 (6 bases). This CDR3 is built from 15 residues. In germline, CDR1 is LNHDA, CDR2 SQIVND (reference sequence). V lost 6 bases, J lost 5 bases, and 18 bases lay in between. The CDR3 protein is CASRPKGVLGDTQYF. For the CDR3, the DNA is TGTGCCAGTAGACCTAAGGGGGTCTTGGGAGATACGCAGTATTTT.

The rearrangement joins TRBV11-3 to TRBJ2-3; D is ambiguous. Looked up from germline, CDR1 is SGHNT and CDR2 is YENEEA. The CDR3 is 16 residues long. Trimming removed 5 bases from V and 4 bases from J, with 19 bases in between. The CDR3 here is CASSLGVHGGPDTQYF. The CDR3 DNA follows: TGTGCCAGCAGCCTCGGAGTACACGGTGGGCCAGATACGCAGTATTTT.

The V call is TRBV5-4, the J call TRBJ2-7, with D perhaps TRBD1 (7 bases). The CDR3 covers 14 residues. CDR1 and CDR2 from the germline V gene are SGHNT and YYREEE (reference sequence). The germline V and J ends were trimmed by 0 bases and 4 bases, with 11 bases remaining between them. The CDR3, as DNA: TGTGCCAGCAGCTTGGATCAGGGGGGTTACGAGCAGTACTTC. This translates into CASSLDQGGYEQYF. The full variable domain, in which reference TRBV5-4 and TRBJ2-7 provide the parts outside the CDR3, is ETGVTQSPTHLIKTRGQQVTLRCSSQSGHNTVSWYQQALGQGPQFIFQYYREEENGRGNFPPRFSGLQFPNYSSELNVNALELDDSALYLCASSLDQGGYEQYFGPGTRLTVT.